The T cell receptor (beta chain) described here comes from a study of T cell responses to AZD1222 COVID-19 vaccine. Study as a whole: Researchers grouped second doses given at about 4 or about 12 weeks into one pool.

General observations from the study: The donor cohort was predominantly white British with a female majority, and clonal diversity may have been underestimated. Only 5 or 6 AZD1222 recipients tested seropositive at baseline. Increased Spike-specific TCR breadth and depth were observed after two AZD1222 doses.

The data were produced by immunoSEQ multiplex PCR, yet TCRdb's version contains in-frame clones alone and is incomplete. This sample yields about 97,000 clones, of which roughly 84% are seen a single time; 2.8% belongs to the top ten. V was cut by 0 bases and J by 1 base, with 7 bases left in between. Germline-derived CDR1 and CDR2 are LGHNA and YSLEER. This CDR3 has 15 amino acids. This clone appeared once. Its specificity is not known. The receptor was derived from an adult in good health. The chain couples TRBV4-3 to TRBJ1-5; D is unclear. The source was peripheral blood, collected on day 0 of AZD1222 vaccination. CDR3 bases: TGCGCCAGCAGCCAAGAAAGGCAAAGCAATCAGCCCCAGCATTTT. The encoded protein is CASSQERQSNQPQHF.